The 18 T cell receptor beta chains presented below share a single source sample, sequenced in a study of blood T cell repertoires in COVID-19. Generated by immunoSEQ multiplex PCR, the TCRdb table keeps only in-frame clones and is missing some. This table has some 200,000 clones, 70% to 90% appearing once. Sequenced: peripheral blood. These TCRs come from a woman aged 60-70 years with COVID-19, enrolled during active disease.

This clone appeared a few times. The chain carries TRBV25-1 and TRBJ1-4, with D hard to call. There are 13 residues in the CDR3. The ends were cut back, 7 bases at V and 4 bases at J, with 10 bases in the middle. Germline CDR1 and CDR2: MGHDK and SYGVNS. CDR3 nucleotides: TGTGCCAGCATCGGGGTTTTTAATGAAAAACTGTTTTTT. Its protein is CASIGVFNEKLFF.

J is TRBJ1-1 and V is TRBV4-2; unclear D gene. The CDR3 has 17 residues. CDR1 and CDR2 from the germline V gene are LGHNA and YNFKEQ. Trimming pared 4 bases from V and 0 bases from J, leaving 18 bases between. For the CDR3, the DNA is TGTGCCAGCAGCCGCCACGCGGGCCCCCTTATGAACACTGAAGCTTTCTTT. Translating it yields CASSRHAGPLMNTEAFF.

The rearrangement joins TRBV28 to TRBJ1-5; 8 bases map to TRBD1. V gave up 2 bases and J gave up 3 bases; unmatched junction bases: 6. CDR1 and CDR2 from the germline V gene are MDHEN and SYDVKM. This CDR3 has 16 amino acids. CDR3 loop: CASSLRRQGNNQPQHF. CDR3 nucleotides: TGTGCCAGCAGTTTAAGGAGACAGGGGAACAATCAGCCCCAGCATTTT.

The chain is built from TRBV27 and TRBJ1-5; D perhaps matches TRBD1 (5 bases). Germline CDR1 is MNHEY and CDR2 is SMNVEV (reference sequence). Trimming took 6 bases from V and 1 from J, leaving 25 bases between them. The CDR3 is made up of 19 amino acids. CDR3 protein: CASSASAGGVVISNQPQHF. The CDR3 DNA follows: TGTGCCAGCAGCGCAAGTGCCGGGGGAGTGGTGATAAGCAATCAGCCCCAGCATTTT.

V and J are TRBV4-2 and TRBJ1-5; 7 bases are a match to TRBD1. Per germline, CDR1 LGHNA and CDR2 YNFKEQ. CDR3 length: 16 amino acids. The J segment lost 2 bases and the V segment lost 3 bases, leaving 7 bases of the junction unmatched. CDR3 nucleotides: TGTGCCAGCAGCCACATTGACAGGGATCGCAATCAGCCCCAGCATTTT. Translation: CASSHIDRDRNQPQHF.

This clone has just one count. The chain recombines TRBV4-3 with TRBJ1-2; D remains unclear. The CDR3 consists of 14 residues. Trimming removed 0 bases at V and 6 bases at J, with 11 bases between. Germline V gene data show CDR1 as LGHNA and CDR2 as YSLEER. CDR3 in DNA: TGCGCCAGCAGCCAAGATTTCGGGTTTGATGGCTACACCTTC. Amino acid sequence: CASSQDFGFDGYTF.

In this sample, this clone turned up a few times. The CDR3, as DNA: TGTGCCAGCAGTTACACGGGACAGCTATACGAGCAGTACTTC. Protein product: CASSYTGQLYEQYF. V is TRBV6-6 and J is TRBJ2-7; TRBD1 aligns across 7 bases. Looked up from germline, CDR1 is MNHNY and CDR2 is SVGAGI (reference sequence). J gave up 4 bases and V 2 bases, and 5 bases lay outside the gene matches. CDR3 size: 14 residues.

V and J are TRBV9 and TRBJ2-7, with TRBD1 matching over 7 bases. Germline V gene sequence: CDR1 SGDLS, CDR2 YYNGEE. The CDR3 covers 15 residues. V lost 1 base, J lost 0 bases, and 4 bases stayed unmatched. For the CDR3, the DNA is TGTGCCAGCAGCGTAAAAGGGGACAGCTCCTACGAGCAGTACTTC. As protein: CASSVKGDSSYEQYF.

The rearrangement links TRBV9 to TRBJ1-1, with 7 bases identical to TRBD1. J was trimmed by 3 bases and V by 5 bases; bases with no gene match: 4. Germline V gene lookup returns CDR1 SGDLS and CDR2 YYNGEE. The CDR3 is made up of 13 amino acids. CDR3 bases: TGTGCCAGCAGTTCGACAGGGCACACTGAAGCTTTCTTT. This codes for CASSSTGHTEAFF.

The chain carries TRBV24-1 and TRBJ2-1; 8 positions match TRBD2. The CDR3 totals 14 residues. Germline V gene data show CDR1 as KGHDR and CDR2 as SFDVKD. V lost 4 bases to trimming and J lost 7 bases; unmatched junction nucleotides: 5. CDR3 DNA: TGTGCCACCAGTGACCCGGGGGGGTCGAATGAGCAGTTCTTC. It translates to CATSDPGGSNEQFF.

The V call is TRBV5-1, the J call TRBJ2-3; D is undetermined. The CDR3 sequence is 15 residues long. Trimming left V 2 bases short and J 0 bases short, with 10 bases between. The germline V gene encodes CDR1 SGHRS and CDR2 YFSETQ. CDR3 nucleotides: TGCGCCAGCAGCTTAGACGGAGCTAGCACAGATACGCAGTATTTT. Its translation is CASSLDGASTDTQYF.

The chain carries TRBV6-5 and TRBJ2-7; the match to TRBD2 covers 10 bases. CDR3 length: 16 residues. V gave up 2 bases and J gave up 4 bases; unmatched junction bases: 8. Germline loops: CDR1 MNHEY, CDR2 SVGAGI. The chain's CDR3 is CASSYGLAGVWYEQYF. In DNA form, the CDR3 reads TGTGCCAGCAGTTACGGGCTAGCGGGAGTGTGGTACGAGCAGTACTTC.

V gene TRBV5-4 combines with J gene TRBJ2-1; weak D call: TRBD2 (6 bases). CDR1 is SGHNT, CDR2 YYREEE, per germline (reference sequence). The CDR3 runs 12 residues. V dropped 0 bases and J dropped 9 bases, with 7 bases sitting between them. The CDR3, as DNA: TGTGCCAGCAGCTTGGGGCGGGGTGAGCAGTTCTTC. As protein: CASSLGRGEQFF.

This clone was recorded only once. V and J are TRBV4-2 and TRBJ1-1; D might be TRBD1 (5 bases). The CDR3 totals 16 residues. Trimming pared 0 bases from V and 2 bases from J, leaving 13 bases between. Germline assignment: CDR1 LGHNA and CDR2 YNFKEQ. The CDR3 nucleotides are TGTGCCAGCAGCCAAGATATGGACATGATAAACACTGAAGCTTTCTTT. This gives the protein CASSQDMDMINTEAFF.

The CDR3 bases are TGTGCCAGTAGTATAGGGGGCCTGGCGTCTAATTCACCCCTCCACTTT. Its protein product is CASSIGGLASNSPLHF. The gene calls are TRBV19 and TRBJ1-6; the D gene is possibly TRBD1 (5 bases). The V gene lost 1 base and the J gene lost 6 bases, with 13 bases spanning the gap. The CDR3 is 16 amino acids. CDR1 is LNHDA, CDR2 SQIVND, per germline (reference sequence).

The CDR3 protein is CASSYSIGQKGVAFF. DNA for the CDR3: TGTGCCAGCAGTTACTCGATCGGACAGAAGGGGGTAGCTTTCTTT. This chain uses TRBV6-2 or TRBV6-3 with TRBJ1-1; a weak D match, TRBD1 (6 bases). The V end was cut by 0 bases, the J end by 10 bases, with 18 bases between. Germline V gene data show CDR1 as MNHEY and CDR2 as SVGEGT. The CDR3 loop spans 15 amino acids.

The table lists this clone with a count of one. CDR3 bases: TGCGCCAGCAGCCAAGACGGGGGGGACACAGATACGCAGTATTTT. Its protein product is CASSQDGGDTDTQYF. The genes are TRBV4-3 and TRBJ2-3; the match to TRBD2 covers 8 bases. Germline V gene sequence: CDR1 LGHNA, CDR2 YSLEER. The CDR3 length is 15 residues. With 0 bases clipped from V and 2 bases from J, the junction kept 1 base outside the gene matches.

In DNA, the CDR3 is TGCGCCAGCAGCCTAAGGACAGGGACCACTGAAGCTTTCTTT. Amino acid sequence: CASSLRTGTTEAFF. V and J are TRBV5-1 and TRBJ1-1; 8 bases are shared with TRBD1. Germline V gene sequence: CDR1 SGHRS, CDR2 YFSETQ. CDR3 length: 14 residues. Trimming cost V 4 bases and J 4 bases; bases outside gene matches: 6.